One T cell receptor (beta chain) is described in this entry. Antigen specificity is unknown. The Oncomine TCR Beta short-read assay was applied to DNA of cultured CD4+ T cells. TCRdb reprocessed the PCR reads via MiXCR and lists one record per CDR3 protein. The sample yields approximately 7,000 distinct CDR3 sequences, approximately 71% seen once. The treatment: approximately 9-day PBMC culture with coronavirus spike peptide pools or control peptides (ViraFEST assay). This record comes from a study of vaccination and CD4 T cells after COVID-19. General observations from the study: Among convalescent patients, a median about 83% of reactive clones emerged only after vaccination.

What was sequenced was CD4+ T cells from blood, cultured in vitro. The sequence was obtained from a human donor who had recovered from COVID-19.

The CDR3 DNA follows: TGTGCCAGCAGTTACGACAGGGGAACACCTGAAGCTTTCTTT. Translated: CASSYDRGTPEAFF. The chain employs TRBV6-5 and TRBJ1-1; 8 bases map to TRBD1. The CDR3 is made up of 14 amino acids. V dropped 2 bases and J dropped 6; count of bases not matched to a gene: 5. CDR1 MNHEY and CDR2 SVGAGI come from the germline V gene.